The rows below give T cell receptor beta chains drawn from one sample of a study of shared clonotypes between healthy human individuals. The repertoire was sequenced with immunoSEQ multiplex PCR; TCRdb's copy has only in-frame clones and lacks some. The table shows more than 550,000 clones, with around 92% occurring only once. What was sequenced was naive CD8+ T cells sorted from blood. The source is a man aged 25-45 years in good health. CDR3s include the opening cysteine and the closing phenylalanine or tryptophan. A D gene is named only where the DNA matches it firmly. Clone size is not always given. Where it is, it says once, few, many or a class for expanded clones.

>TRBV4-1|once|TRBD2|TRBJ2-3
CASSQRLAGIGTDTQYF
TGCGCCAGCAGCCAACGACTAGCGGGTATCGGGACAGATACGCAGTATTTT
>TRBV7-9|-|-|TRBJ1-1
CASTDTLGRGRTEAFF
TGTGCCAGCACCGATACCCTTGGTCGGGGGCGGACTGAAGCTTTCTTT
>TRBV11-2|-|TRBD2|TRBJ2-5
CASSLWASGAETQYF
TGTGCCAGCAGCTTATGGGCTAGCGGGGCAGAGACCCAGTACTTC
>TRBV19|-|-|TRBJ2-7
CASSRFAEYFGYEQYF
TGTGCCAGTAGTCGTTTCGCGGAGTACTTCGGTTACGAGCAGTACTTC
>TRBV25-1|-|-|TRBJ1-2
CASSIGGYNGYTF
TGTGCCAGCTCAATTGGGGGGTACAATGGCTACACCTTC
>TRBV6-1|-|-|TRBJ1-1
CASSEGWGGAFF
TGTGCCAGCAGTGAAGGATGGGGGGGGGCTTTCTTT
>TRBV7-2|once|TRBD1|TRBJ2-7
CASSPVGTETYEQYF
TGTGCCAGCAGCCCTGTCGGGACAGAGACCTACGAGCAGTACTTC
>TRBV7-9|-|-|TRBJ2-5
CASSADPGDIGETQYF
TGTGCCAGCAGCGCTGATCCGGGAGACATTGGGGAGACCCAGTACTTC
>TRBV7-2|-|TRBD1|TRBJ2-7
CASSRDSREQYF
TGTGCCAGCAGTCGGGACAGTCGCGAGCAGTACTTC
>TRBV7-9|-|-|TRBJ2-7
CASSSPSYSYEQYF
TGTGCCAGCAGCTCCCCATCCTACTCCTACGAGCAGTACTTC
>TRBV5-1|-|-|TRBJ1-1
CASSLFDSVNTEAFF
TGCGCCAGCAGCTTGTTTGACAGCGTGAACACTGAAGCTTTCTTT
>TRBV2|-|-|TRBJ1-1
CASSPTLNTEAFF
TGTGCCAGCAGTCCTACCCTGAACACTGAAGCTTTCTTT
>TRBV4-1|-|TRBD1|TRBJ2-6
CASSFRQGLGANVLTF
TGCGCCAGCAGCTTCCGACAGGGCCTTGGGGCCAACGTCCTGACTTTC
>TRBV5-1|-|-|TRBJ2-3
CASSSLADTQYF
TGCGCCAGCAGCTCACTAGCAGATACGCAGTATTTT
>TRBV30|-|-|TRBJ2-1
CAWSVIGYNEQFF
TGTGCCTGGAGTGTGATAGGGTACAATGAGCAGTTCTTC
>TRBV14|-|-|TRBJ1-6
CASSQEGFHSYNSPLHF
TGTGCCAGCAGCCAAGAGGGATTTCACTCCTATAATTCACCCCTCCACTTT
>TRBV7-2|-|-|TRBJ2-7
CASSSTHSYEQYF
TGTGCCAGCAGCTCGACACACTCCTACGAGCAGTACTTC
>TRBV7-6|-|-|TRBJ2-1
CASSRELFNEQFF
TGTGCCAGCAGCCGAGAGTTGTTCAATGAGCAGTTCTTC
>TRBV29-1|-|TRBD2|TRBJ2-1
CSVVTGTSGSNEQFF
TGCAGCGTGGTTACCGGGACTAGCGGGTCGAATGAGCAGTTCTTC
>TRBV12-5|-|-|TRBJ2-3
CASGLGGGADTQYF
TGTGCTAGTGGTTTAGGGGGAGGCGCAGATACGCAGTATTTT
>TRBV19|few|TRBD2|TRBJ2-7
CASSLDSGRSEQYF
TGTGCCAGTAGTCTTGATAGCGGGAGGAGCGAGCAGTACTTC